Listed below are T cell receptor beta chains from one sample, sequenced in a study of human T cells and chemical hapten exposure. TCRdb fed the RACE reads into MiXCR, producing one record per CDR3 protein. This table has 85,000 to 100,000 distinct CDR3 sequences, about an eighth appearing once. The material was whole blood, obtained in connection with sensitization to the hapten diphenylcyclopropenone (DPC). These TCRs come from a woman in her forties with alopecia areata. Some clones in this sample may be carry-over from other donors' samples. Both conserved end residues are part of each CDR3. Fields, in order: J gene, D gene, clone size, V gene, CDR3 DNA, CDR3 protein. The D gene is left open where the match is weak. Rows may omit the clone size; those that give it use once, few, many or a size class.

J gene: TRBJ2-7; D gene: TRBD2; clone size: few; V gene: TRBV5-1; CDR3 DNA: TGCGCCAGCAGCTTGGACCCGACTAGCGGGAGGGCCGGGGAGCAGTACTTC; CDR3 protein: CASSLDPTSGRAGEQYF
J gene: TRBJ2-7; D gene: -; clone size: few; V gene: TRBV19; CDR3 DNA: TGTGCCAGCGGGGGCGCGGCATCCTACGAGCAGTACTTC; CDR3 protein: CASGGAASYEQYF
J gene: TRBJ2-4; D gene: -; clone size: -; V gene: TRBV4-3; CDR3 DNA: TGCGCCAGCAGCCAAGATTTTTTCGGAGGGTTTGGCATTCAGTACTTC; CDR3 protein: CASSQDFFGGFGIQYF
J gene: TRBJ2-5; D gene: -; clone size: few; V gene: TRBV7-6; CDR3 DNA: TGTGCCAGCAGCCCCGTTATTCGGTTACAAGAGACCCAGTACTTC; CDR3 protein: CASSPVIRLQETQYF
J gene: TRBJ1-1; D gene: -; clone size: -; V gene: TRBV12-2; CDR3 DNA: TGTGCAAGTCGCTTAGCGCTCAATAGGCACTCGCAAGCTTTCTTT; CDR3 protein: CASRLALNRHSQAFF
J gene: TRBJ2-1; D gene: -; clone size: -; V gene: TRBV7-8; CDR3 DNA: TGTGCCAGCAGCCCCATAAACGACAATGAGCAGTTCTTC; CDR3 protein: CASSPINDNEQFF
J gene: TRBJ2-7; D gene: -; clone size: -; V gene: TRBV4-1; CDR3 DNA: TGCGCCAGCAGCCAAGATCTACGGGGCTCCTACGAGCAGTACTTC; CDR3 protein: CASSQDLRGSYEQYF
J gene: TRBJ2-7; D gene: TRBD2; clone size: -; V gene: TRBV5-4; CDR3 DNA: TGTGCCAGCAGCTTGGCGTCTAGCGGGAGACGGGCGTACGAGCAGTACTTC; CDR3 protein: CASSLASSGRRAYEQYF
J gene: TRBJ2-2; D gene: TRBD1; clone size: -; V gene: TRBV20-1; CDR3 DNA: TGCAGTGCTAGGCGACAGGGGCCCGGGGAGCTGTTTTTT; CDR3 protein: CSARRQGPGELFF
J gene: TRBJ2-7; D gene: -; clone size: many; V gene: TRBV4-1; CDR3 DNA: TGCGCCAGCAGCCAAGAAAGGTTCCGCACGAGCGGCTCGTCCTACGAGCAGTACTTC; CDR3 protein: CASSQERFRTSGSSYEQYF
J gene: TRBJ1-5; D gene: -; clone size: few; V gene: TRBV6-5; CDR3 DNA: TGTGCCAGCAGCCTGACACGAAATAGCAATCAGCCCCAGCATTTT; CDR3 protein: CASSLTRNSNQPQHF
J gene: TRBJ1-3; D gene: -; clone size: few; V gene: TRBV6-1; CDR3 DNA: TGTGCCAGCAGTGAAGGGACACCCTCTGGAAACACCATATATTTT; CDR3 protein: CASSEGTPSGNTIYF
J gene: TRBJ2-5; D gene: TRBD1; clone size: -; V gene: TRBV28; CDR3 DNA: TGTGCCAGCAGTGCAAACAGGGGCATCCAGTACTTC; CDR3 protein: CASSANRGIQYF
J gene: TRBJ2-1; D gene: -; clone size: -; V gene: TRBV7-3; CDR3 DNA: TGTGCCAGCAGCCCGCGACTAGAGGGCAATGAGCAGTTCTTC; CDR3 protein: CASSPRLEGNEQFF
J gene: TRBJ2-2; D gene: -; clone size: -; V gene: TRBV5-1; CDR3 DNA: TGCGCCAGCAGCCCAGTCGGGATCGGGGAGCTGTTTTTT; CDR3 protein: CASSPVGIGELFF
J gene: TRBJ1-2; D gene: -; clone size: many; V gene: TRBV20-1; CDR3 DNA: TGCAGTGCCCCACCGGCTGCAGGGGACTATGGCTACACCTTC; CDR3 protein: CSAPPAAGDYGYTF
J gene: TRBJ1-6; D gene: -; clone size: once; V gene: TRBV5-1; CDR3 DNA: TGCGCCAGCAGCTTAACCGGGACGGTCGATAATTCACCCCTCCACTTT; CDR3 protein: CASSLTGTVDNSPLHF
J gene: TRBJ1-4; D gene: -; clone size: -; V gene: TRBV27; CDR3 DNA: TGTGCCAGCAGCGGAAGGGCAACTAATGAAAAACTGTTTTTT; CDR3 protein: CASSGRATNEKLFF
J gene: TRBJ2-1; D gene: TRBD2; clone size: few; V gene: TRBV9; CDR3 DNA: TGTGCCAGCAGCCTTGCTAGCGGGATGGGCAATGAGCAGTTCTTC; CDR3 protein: CASSLASGMGNEQFF
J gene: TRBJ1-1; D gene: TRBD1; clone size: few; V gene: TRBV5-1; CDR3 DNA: TGCGCCAGCAGCCCCGGACAGGGACTTGAAGCTTTCTTT; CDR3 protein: CASSPGQGLEAFF
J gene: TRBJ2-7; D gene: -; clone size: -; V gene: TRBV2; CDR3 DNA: TGTGCCAGCCGAACCCCCGCCGGTGGCGAGCAGTACTTC; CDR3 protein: CASRTPAGGEQYF
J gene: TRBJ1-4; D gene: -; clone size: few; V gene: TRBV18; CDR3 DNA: TGTGCCAGCTCACCGGACGGCGCAACTAATGAAAAACTGTTTTTT; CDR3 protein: CASSPDGATNEKLFF
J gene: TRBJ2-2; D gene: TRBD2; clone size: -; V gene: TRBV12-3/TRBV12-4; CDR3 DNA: TGTGCCAGCAGCAGACTAGCGGGAGGGAGGGAGCTGTTTTTT; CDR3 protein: CASSRLAGGRELFF
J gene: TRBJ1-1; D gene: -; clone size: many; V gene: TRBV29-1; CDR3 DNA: TGCAGCGTCCAACGAAGCACGGGGGTAGCTTTCTTT; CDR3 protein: CSVQRSTGVAFF
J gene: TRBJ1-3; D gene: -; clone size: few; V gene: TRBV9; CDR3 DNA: TGTGCCAGCAGCGTAGGTGGGAACTCTGGAAACACCATATATTTT; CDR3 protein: CASSVGGNSGNTIYF
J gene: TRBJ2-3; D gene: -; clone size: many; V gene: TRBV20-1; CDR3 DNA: TGCAGTGCCACAGCCCAAGGGATTAGCACAGATACGCAGTATTTT; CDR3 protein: CSATAQGISTDTQYF
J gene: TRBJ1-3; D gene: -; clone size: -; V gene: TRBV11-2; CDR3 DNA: TGTGCCAGCAGCTTAGCCAGGGTGTCTGGAAACACCATATATTTT; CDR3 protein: CASSLARVSGNTIYF